This T cell receptor (beta chain) was documented in a study of blood T cell repertoires in COVID-19. Here immunoSEQ multiplex PCR was the method, and the copy in TCRdb shows in-frame clones only, minus some. The sample includes hundreds of thousands of clones, 65% to 90% of them seen just once. Germline V gene lookup returns CDR1 LNHNV and CDR2 YYDKDF (reference sequence). This CDR3 spans 14 amino acids. Trimming stripped 0 bases from V and 4 bases from J, with 9 bases between. V is TRBV15 and J is TRBJ1-2; no clear D. The sample taken for sequencing was peripheral blood. This TCR came from a woman in her forties or fifties with acute or convalescent COVID-19. CDR3 loop: CATSRDPGSYGYTF. CDR3 nucleotides: TGTGCCACCAGCAGAGATCCGGGGTCCTATGGCTACACCTTC.